Only a few counts were recorded for the clone carrying this TCR beta chain. The germline V gene has CDR1 SQVTM and CDR2 ANQGSEA. V shed 5 bases and J 4 bases; nucleotides not matched to a gene: 8. The CDR3 is 14 residues long. This record belongs to a study of blood T cell repertoires in COVID-19. Study summary: Sample material is recorded as cDNA or gDNA derived from T cells, B-cell-depleted T cells, or PBMCs.

Source study methods: Amplification of reference gene primers was used by the study to estimate nucleated cell counts. Profiled with immunoSEQ multiplex PCR; TCRdb holds only in-frame clones, not every one. Clonal size and the V and J genes are those of that table, whereas D and trimming came from the DNA. This sample has about 140,000 clones, with over 70% found just once. The sequencing sample was made of peripheral blood. The clonotype comes from a man aged 60 to 75 with active or convalescent COVID-19. The chain carries TRBV29-1 and TRBJ1-5; TRBD1 matches at 7 bases. CDR3 nucleotide sequence: TGCAGCGTTATACCGACAGGGAGAAATCAGCCCCAGCATTTT. This codes for CSVIPTGRNQPQHF.